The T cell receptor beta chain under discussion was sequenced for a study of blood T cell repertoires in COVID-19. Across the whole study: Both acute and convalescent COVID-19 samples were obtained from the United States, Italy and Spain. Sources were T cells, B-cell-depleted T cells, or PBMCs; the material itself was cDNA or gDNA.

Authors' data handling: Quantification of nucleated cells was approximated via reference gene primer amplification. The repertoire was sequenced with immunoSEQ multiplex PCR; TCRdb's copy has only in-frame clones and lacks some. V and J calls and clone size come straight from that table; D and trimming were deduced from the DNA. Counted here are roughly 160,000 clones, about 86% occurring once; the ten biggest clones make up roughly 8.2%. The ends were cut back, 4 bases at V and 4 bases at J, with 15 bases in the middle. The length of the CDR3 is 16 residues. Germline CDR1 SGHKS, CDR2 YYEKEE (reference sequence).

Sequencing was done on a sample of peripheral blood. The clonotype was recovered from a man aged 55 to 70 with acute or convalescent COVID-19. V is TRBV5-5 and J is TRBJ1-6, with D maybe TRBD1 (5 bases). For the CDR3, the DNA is TGTGCCAGCAGCCCGCGGAGGGGTGGGTATAATTCACCCCTCCACTTT. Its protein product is CASSPRRGGYNSPLHF.